The 24 T cell receptor beta chains in this list originate from one sample, sequenced in a study of cytomegalovirus exposure and HLA in healthy donors. The PCR contained 60 Vbeta and 13 Jbeta primers. Using immunoSEQ multiplex PCR, the repertoire was profiled, and TCRdb retains in-frame clones only, with some absent. The sample holds about 98,000 clones; roughly 70% are singletons and the top ten take about 2.5%. The sample was PBMCs. Receptors were obtained from a man in his forties or fifties in good health and CMV-seronegative.

The CDR3 DNA reads as TGCAGCGTAGCCAGGACAGGGGGATATGGCTACACCTTC. This encodes CSVARTGGYGYTF. The chain combines TRBV29-1 with TRBJ1-2, with TRBD1 identical over 10 bases. The CDR3 is 13 amino acids. Germline-derived CDR1 and CDR2 are SQVTM and ANQGSEA. V lost 6 bases and J lost 5; bases outside the gene matches: 6.

The chain links TRBV18 to TRBJ2-2, with D tentatively TRBD2 (6 bases). CDR3 length: 15 residues. Looked up from germline, CDR1 is KGHSH and CDR2 is LQKENI. The ends were cut back, 3 bases at V and 6 bases at J, with 14 bases in the middle. The CDR3 coding sequence is TGTGCCAGCTCACCCCGGGACGGCGGGGCCGGGGAGCTGTTTTTT. As protein: CASSPRDGGAGELFF. Supplemented by reference TRBV18 and TRBJ2-2, the full variable domain reads NAGVMQNPRHLVRRRGQEARLRCSPMKGHSHVYWYRQLPEEGLKFMVYLQKENIIDESGMPKERFSAEFPKEGPSILRIQQVVRGDSAAYFCASSPRDGGAGELFFGEGSRLTVL.

This clone was seen just once. The rearrangement links TRBV5-1 to TRBJ2-5; D is possibly TRBD1 (7 bases). The germline CDR1 and CDR2 sequences are SGHRS and YFSETQ. Trimming took 6 bases from V and 5 from J, leaving 17 bases between them. The CDR3 is made up of 14 amino acids. In DNA, the CDR3 is TGCGCCAGCAAAACCCAGGGGGGATCGGAGACCCAGTACTTC. It translates to CASKTQGGSETQYF.

The chain uses TRBV27 and TRBJ2-7; 7 nucleotides agree with TRBD2. The germline V gene encodes CDR1 MNHEY and CDR2 SMNVEV (reference sequence). CDR3 length equals 14 residues. Losses at the gene ends were 3 bases for V and 4 bases for J; bases not matched to a gene: 6. The CDR3 reads CASSFALADYEQYF. The CDR3 coding sequence is TGTGCCAGCAGTTTTGCGCTAGCGGATTACGAGCAGTACTTC.

This chain uses TRBV7-9 with TRBJ2-7; 7 nucleotides align to TRBD2. Germline V gene data show CDR1 as SEHNR and CDR2 as FQNEAQ (reference sequence). With V trimmed by 5 bases and J by 4 bases, 2 bases remained unmatched. The CDR3 consists of 12 residues. CDR3: CASSRDYYEQYF. In nucleotides, the CDR3 is TGTGCCAGCAGCCGGGACTATTACGAGCAGTACTTC.

J is TRBJ2-7 and V is TRBV6-7; TRBD1 matches 9 bases. TRBV6-7 is known as an ORF, though its function is uncertain. V lost 2 bases and J lost 3; bases outside the gene matches: 8. The CDR3 totals 16 residues. CDR3 DNA sequence: TGTGCCAGCAGTTACCCCGAGGGGGACAGGGACTACGAGCAGTACTTC. The encoded protein is CASSYPEGDRDYEQYF.

The chain combines TRBV6-1 with TRBJ2-5; possible D gene TRBD2, 5 bases. The end of the DNA is better explained by TRBJ2-7, so the J call may be wrong. The germline V gene encodes CDR1 MNHNS and CDR2 SASEGT. CDR3 length: 14 residues. This chain's CDR3 is CASREDGRSYEQYF. CDR3 nucleotide sequence: TGTGCCAGCAGGGAGGATGGCAGGTCCTACGAGCAGTACTTC.

V and J are TRBV4-2 and TRBJ2-1, with 14 bases lining up with TRBD2. Trimming cost V 0 bases and J 2 bases; bases outside gene matches: 12. Germline V gives CDR1 LGHNA, CDR2 YNFKEQ. The CDR3 sequence is 21 residues long. The CDR3 DNA is TGTGCCAGCAGCCAAGACCCCCTCGGGACTAGCGGGGGCGGCCCCTACAATGAGCAGTTCTTC. Translation: CASSQDPLGTSGGGPYNEQFF.

The V gene is TRBV20-1, the J gene TRBJ1-2; 7 bases line up with TRBD1. There are 11 residues in the CDR3. Unmatched junction bases numbered 3, after V lost 4 bases and J lost 7 bases. CDR1 and CDR2 (germline): DFQATT, SNEGSKA (reference sequence). The CDR3, as DNA: TGCAGTGCTAACCCAGGGGGTGGCTACACCTTC. Its protein product is CSANPGGGYTF.

In this sample, this clone turned up a few times. CDR3 amino acids: CASSLDSGLAKNIQYF. The CDR3 DNA reads as TGTGCCAGCAGCTTAGATAGCGGACTTGCCAAAAACATTCAGTACTTC. This chain uses TRBV7-2 with TRBJ2-4, with a possible D match to TRBD2 (6 bases). The CDR3 runs to 16 residues. Trimming took 1 base from V and 1 from J, leaving 11 bases between them. Germline values: CDR1 SGHTA, CDR2 FQGNSA.

V and J are TRBV5-4 and TRBJ2-3; possible D gene TRBD2, 5 bases. V was pared by 0 bases and J by 1 base, with 12 bases between. The CDR3 contains 16 residues. Per the germline V gene, CDR1 is SGHNT and CDR2 is YYREEE (reference sequence). The CDR3 region has the DNA TGTGCCAGCAGCTTGGCCAGAGGGCCCCGCACAGATACGCAGTATTTT. Amino acid sequence: CASSLARGPRTDTQYF.

The CDR3 spells CASSLGQLRKPQHF. The CDR3 DNA is TGTGCCAGCAGTCTAGGACAGCTAAGAAAGCCCCAGCATTTT. The V and J genes are TRBV6-1 and TRBJ1-5, with a possible D match to TRBD1 (6 bases). This CDR3 comprises 14 residues. The ends were cut back, 5 bases at V and 8 bases at J, with 16 bases in the middle. Germline V gene sequence: CDR1 MNHNS, CDR2 SASEGT.

This clone was recorded a few times. The chain couples TRBV7-9 to TRBJ1-1; D is possibly TRBD1 (5 bases). The CDR3 sequence is 13 residues long. V lost 3 bases and J lost 8, with 13 bases in between. Germline CDR1 reads SEHNR; CDR2 reads FQNEAQ (reference sequence). The CDR3 loop is CASSFQGSYEAFF. As DNA, the CDR3 is TGTGCCAGCAGCTTTCAGGGAAGTTACGAAGCTTTCTTT.

This chain uses TRBV29-1 with TRBJ2-7; a weak D match, TRBD1 (6 bases). The CDR3 is made up of 11 amino acids. V lost 5 bases, J lost 1 base, and 6 bases lay in between. Germline CDR1 reads SQVTM; CDR2 reads ANQGSEA. The CDR3 coding sequence is TGCAGCGTTAGGGGGTCCTACGAGCAGTACTTC. This codes for CSVRGSYEQYF.

This clone came up once. The rearrangement uses TRBV18 and TRBJ2-3, with 12 bases that match TRBD2. This CDR3 comprises 17 residues. Per germline, CDR1 KGHSH and CDR2 LQKENI. Unmatched junction bases numbered 8, after V lost 2 bases and J lost 5 bases. CDR3 DNA sequence: TGTGCCAGCTCACCATTGCTAGCGGGAGGGCCTGGAGATACGCAGTATTTT. Protein sequence: CASSPLLAGGPGDTQYF.

The J gene is TRBJ1-1, the V gene TRBV28; no reliable D call. The CDR3 totals 13 residues. V was pared by 2 bases and J by 8 bases, with 12 bases between. From germline, CDR1 is MDHEN and CDR2 SYDVKM. CDR3 bases: TGTGCCAGCAGTTTAGGAGGTCACTTGGAAGCTTTCTTT. Its translation is CASSLGGHLEAFF.

On this clone itself: Its ends do not fully match the called genes, so a read error is possible. The chain recombines TRBV5-1 with TRBJ2-2; D may be TRBD2 (5 bases). The CDR3 has 17 residues. Germline CDR1 reads SGHRS; CDR2 reads YFSETQ. The CDR3 loop reads CASSGSEFVLGTGEPFF. In DNA, the CDR3 is TGCGCCAGCAGCGGAAGCGAGTTTGTCCTAGGCACCGGGGAGCCGTTTTTT.

The V call is TRBV30, the J call TRBJ2-6; no definite D call. This CDR3 region has 14 residues. Between the trimmed V and J ends, which lost 7 bases and 4 bases, there was a span of 14 bases. Germline lookup yields CDR1 GTSNPN and CDR2 SVGIG (reference sequence). In DNA form, the CDR3 reads TGTGCCTTACGAACACTAACCGGGGCCAACGTCCTGACTTTC. This translates into CALRTLTGANVLTF.

This clone was counted only a few times. The V gene is TRBV7-6, the J gene TRBJ1-5; D possibly corresponds to TRBD1 (5 bases). Germline lookup yields CDR1 SGHVS and CDR2 FNYEAQ. V lost 5 bases, J lost 6 bases, and 17 bases lay in between. CDR3 size: 15 residues. The CDR3 DNA sequence: TGTGCCAGCAGCCAGAGCAAGGGGCGGACTCAGCCCCAGCATTTT. Translated: CASSQSKGRTQPQHF.

CDR3 bases: TGTGCCAGCAGCTTAGGGGGAACGGGGGTGAGCACAGATACGCAGTATTTT. Translating it yields CASSLGGTGVSTDTQYF. This chain links TRBV11-3 with TRBJ2-3; D perhaps matches TRBD2 (6 bases). CDR1 and CDR2 from the germline V gene are SGHNT and YENEEA. V was pared by 1 base and J by 0 bases, with 14 bases between. CDR3 length equals 17 residues.

The chain carries TRBV18 and TRBJ2-5; no definite D call. The V gene lost 2 bases and the J gene lost 3 bases, with 7 bases spanning the gap. The CDR3 length is 13 residues. Per the germline V gene, CDR1 is KGHSH and CDR2 is LQKENI. CDR3 DNA sequence: TGTGCCAGCTCACCATTCGACAAAGAGACCCAGTACTTC. Amino acid sequence: CASSPFDKETQYF.

The V call is TRBV18, the J call TRBJ2-5; 7 nucleotides align to TRBD1. This CDR3 comprises 13 residues. CDR1 is KGHSH and CDR2 is LQKENI in the germline V gene. J was trimmed by 11 bases and V by 4 bases; bases with no gene match: 10. The CDR3 DNA reads TGTGCCAGCTCACGTGACAGGGATAAGGGGCAGTACTTC. Translating it yields CASSRDRDKGQYF. Complete variable domain (other parts from reference TRBV18 and TRBJ2-5): NAGVMQNPRHLVRRRGQEARLRCSPMKGHSHVYWYRQLPEEGLKFMVYLQKENIIDESGMPKERFSAEFPKEGPSILRIQQVVRGDSAAYFCASSRDRDKGQYFGPGTRLLVL.

The J gene is TRBJ2-7, the V gene TRBV28; 7 bases are shared with TRBD1. V lost 6 bases, J lost 3 bases, and 11 bases stayed unmatched. CDR1 MDHEN and CDR2 SYDVKM come from the germline V gene. The CDR3 consists of 15 residues. The CDR3 spells CASRSTTPGGYEQYF. As DNA, the CDR3 is TGTGCCAGCAGATCTACCACCCCAGGGGGCTACGAGCAGTACTTC.

The table lists this clone with a few counts. This chain uses TRBV6-5 with TRBJ1-1; D gene unclear. This CDR3 is 11 amino acids long. The germline CDR1 and CDR2 sequences are MNHEY and SVGAGI. V shed 6 bases and J shed 11 bases, with 13 bases lying between them. The CDR3 region has the DNA TGTGCCAGCAGAAAACACGCGCGGGCTTTCTTT. This encodes CASRKHARAFF.